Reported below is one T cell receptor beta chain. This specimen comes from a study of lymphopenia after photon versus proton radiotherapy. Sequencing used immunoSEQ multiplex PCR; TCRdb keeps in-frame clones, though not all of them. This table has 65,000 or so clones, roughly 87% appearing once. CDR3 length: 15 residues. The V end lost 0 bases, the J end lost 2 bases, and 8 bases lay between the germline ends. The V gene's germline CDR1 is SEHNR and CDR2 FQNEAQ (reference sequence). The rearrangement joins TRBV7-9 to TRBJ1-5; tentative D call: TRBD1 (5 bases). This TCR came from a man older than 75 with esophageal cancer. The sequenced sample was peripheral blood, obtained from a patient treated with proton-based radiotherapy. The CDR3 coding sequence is TGTGCCAGCAGCTTAGCGGGGGAGGGCAATCAGCCCCAGCATTTT. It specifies CASSLAGEGNQPQHF.